What follows describes a single T cell receptor beta chain. Its antigen is currently unknown. TCR beta libraries were prepared from cDNA with unique molecular identifiers. Some 500,000 cDNA molecules were recovered from an input of 1 to 10 million T cells. MiXCR was run by TCRdb on the PCR reads, yielding one entry per CDR3 protein. The repertoire holds some 800,000 distinct CDR3 sequences, with 35% to 55% as singletons. Trimming took 6 bases from V and 4 from J, leaving 18 bases between them. CDR3 size: 15 residues. The source of the sample is a study of post-analysis software for immune sequencing data. Study overall: Included courses were relapsing-remitting and secondary progressive multiple sclerosis; progressive-relapsing multiple sclerosis was also included. General observations from the study: TRBV5-6, TRBV5-1 and TRBV20-1 were among about 5 TRBV segments more frequent in patients than controls. For normalized Chao1 diversity, multiple sclerosis patients scored significantly lower than controls did. The F measure placed samples prepared in the same batch into strongly shared clusters.

V usage is TRBV12-3 or TRBV12-4 and J usage is TRBJ1-2; D call uncertain. The sequence derives from a girl aged 10 to 17 with multiple sclerosis. Input material: blood. The DNA of the CDR3 is TGTGCCAGCAGGTCTACAGTAACCCTTACCTATGGCTACACCTTC. It is translated as CASRSTVTLTYGYTF.